The T cell receptor beta chain described here comes from a study of cytomegalovirus exposure and HLA in healthy donors. Study results and limitations: Sequencing depth across donors, presence/absence analyses assumed, was roughly uniform.

To note about this clone: The antigen is not known.

This cohort consisted of healthy bone marrow donors. It was with 60 Vbeta and 13 Jbeta primers that the PCR ran. Some clones are missing from TCRdb's copy, which holds only in-frame ones; the method was immunoSEQ multiplex PCR. The sample records about 180,000 clones, roughly four fifths being singletons. CDR3 size: 13 residues. V was trimmed by 7 bases and J by 1 base, leaving 11 bases between them. CDR1 and CDR2 (germline): SQVTM, ANQGSEA. This TCR came from a man aged 18 to 35 in good health and CMV-seronegative. Sequences were obtained from PBMCs. The chain joins TRBV29-1 to TRBJ2-1; possible D gene TRBD2, 5 bases. The CDR3: CSARGMSYNEQFF. The CDR3 coding sequence is TGCAGCGCCCGAGGGATGTCCTACAATGAGCAGTTCTTC.